The sequence of this T cell receptor (beta chain) was determined in a study of blood T cell repertoires in COVID-19. Turning to the study itself: The United States, Italy and Spain provided the acute and convalescent COVID-19 samples. The cDNA or gDNA used as material had been derived from T cells, B-cell-depleted T cells, or PBMCs.

The germline gives CDR1 SGDLS, CDR2 YYNGEE. The CDR3 extends over 12 amino acids. The germline V and J ends were trimmed by 5 bases and 15 bases, with 18 bases remaining between them. Under the authors' procedure: Reference gene primer amplification yielded estimated nucleated cell counts. TCRdb keeps only in-frame clones here, not all; method: immunoSEQ multiplex PCR. The V and J calls and clone size are taken from that table; D and trimming were inferred from the DNA. The sample includes around 70,000 clones, about four fifths of them seen just once. The chain links TRBV9 to TRBJ2-1; D call uncertain. This TCR derives from a woman between 65 and 79 years old with acute or convalescent COVID-19. The sequenced sample consisted of peripheral blood. The CDR3 nucleotides read TGTGCCAGCAGTGCTGGGCCCCAAATACCGTTCTTC. Translating it yields CASSAGPQIPFF.